This T cell receptor (beta chain) came from a study of cytomegalovirus exposure and HLA in healthy donors. A multiplex PCR was run with 60 Vbeta primers and 13 Jbeta primers. Only in-frame clones appear in the TCRdb table, and some are missing; sequencing was by immunoSEQ multiplex PCR. The sample has about 130,000 clones, around 77% seen once. Only one count was recorded for this clone. Trimming cost V 5 bases and J 7 bases; bases outside gene matches: 16. The CDR3 spans 19 residues. Germline CDR1 LGHNA, CDR2 YNFKEQ. Sequences were obtained from PBMCs. The origin of this receptor is a man aged 50 to 60 in good health and CMV-seronegative. The rearrangement uses TRBV4-2 and TRBJ2-1; 14 bases align to TRBD2. The DNA for the CDR3 is TGTGCCAGCAGCGGCAGTCGTCTCGGGACTAGCGGGAGTTGGAATGAGCAGTTCTTC. Its translation is CASSGSRLGTSGSWNEQFF.